The entry below describes one TCR beta chain. Its antigen remains unidentified. Within one base of it there is no much larger clone, and no base qualities were kept. This specimen comes from a study of blood T cell repertoires in COVID-19 (TCRdb year 2020). Regarding the research as a whole: Collaborator samples came from the United States, Italy and Spain and covered acute and convalescent phases of COVID-19. The repertoires were released in a freely available public database intended as a resource for research on the immune response to SARS-CoV-2. Where available, HLA class I and class II types were obtained from metadata supplied by the sample provider rather than from assay-based typing. The prospective study material was composed of cDNA or gDNA derived from T cells, B-cell-depleted T cells, or PBMCs. Deeply sampled blood TCRbeta repertoires from subjects exposed to, actively infected with, or recovered from COVID-19 were included in the dataset. Sample metadata almost always included a de-identified subject ID, COVID-19 status, age in years and sex. Samples were obtained from the ongoing ImmuneRACE study (first 160 participants) and from some 1,300 subjects provided by 6 global collaborators. On the study overall, not on this receptor specifically: How much clinical and demographic metadata was included differed by source and by participant, and the metadata was provided uncurated.

Each collaborating institution followed its own protocols to collect whole blood in K2EDTA tubes. Collaborator samples were shipped for TCRbeta analysis as frozen whole blood, isolated PBMCs, or DNA extracted from either sample type. TCRbeta CDR3 regions were amplified from genomic DNA using the immunoSEQ Assay, a bias-controlled multiplex PCR. The published analysis was carried out like this. The number of nucleated cells in each sample was estimated by amplification of reference gene primers within the assay. To quantify the absolute abundance of each unique TCRbeta CDR3 rearrangement, sequence reads were collapsed and filtered. For each sample, productive Simpson clonality was calculated as the square root of Simpson's diversity index across productive rearrangements. TCRdb limited this immuneACCESS table to in-frame rearrangements with V and J called. A share of clones is missing; checked studies link under half to unresolved V genes, and the rest is unexplained. D and trimming were read from the DNA, whereas the V and J calls and clone size are those reported in that table. The sample table contains roughly 330,000 clones; only one count was recorded for roughly 83% of them. About 1.7% of the sample is held by the ten biggest clonotypes.

Sequences SGDLS (CDR1) and YYNGEE (CDR2) are obtained from the germline V gene. V is trimmed back by 3 bases and J by 5 bases, and the junction contains 3 bases that no gene match accounts for. Measured from the cysteine to the phenylalanine, the CDR3 is 14 residues long. Solely the CDR3 DNA is kept, with 42 bases framed from the first base. This receptor was taken from a woman in her 50s with acute or convalescent COVID-19. Sequencing was performed on peripheral blood. In this chain, TRBV9 is recombined with TRBJ1-5; TRBD1 agrees with 9 junctional bases. The CDR3 has the sequence CASSADRGDQPQHF. The base sequence is TGTGCCAGCAGCGCGGACAGGGGAGATCAGCCCCAGCATTTT.